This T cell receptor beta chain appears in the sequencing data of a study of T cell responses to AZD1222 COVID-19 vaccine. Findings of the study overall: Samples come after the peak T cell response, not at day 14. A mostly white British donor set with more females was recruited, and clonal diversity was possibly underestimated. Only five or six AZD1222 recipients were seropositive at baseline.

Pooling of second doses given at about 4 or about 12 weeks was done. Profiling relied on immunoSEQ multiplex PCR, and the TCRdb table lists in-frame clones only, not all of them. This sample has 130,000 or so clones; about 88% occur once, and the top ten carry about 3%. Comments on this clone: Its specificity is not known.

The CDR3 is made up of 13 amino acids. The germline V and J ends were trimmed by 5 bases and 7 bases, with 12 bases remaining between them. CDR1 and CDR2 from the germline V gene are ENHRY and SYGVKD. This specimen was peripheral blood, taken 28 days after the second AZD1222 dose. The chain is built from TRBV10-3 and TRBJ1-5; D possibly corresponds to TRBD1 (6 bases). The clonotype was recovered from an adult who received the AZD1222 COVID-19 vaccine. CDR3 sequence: CAISSGVNQPQHF. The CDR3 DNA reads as TGTGCCATCAGTTCAGGGGTCAACCAGCCCCAGCATTTT.